Listed below are T cell receptor beta chains from one sample, sequenced in a study of response to subunit inactivated influenza vaccine. TCRdb fed the RT-PCR reads into MiXCR, producing one record per CDR3 protein. The sample records 650,000 to 800,000 distinct CDR3 sequences, roughly 18% being singletons. This material consisted of PBMCs from blood, taken more than 4 days after vaccination. These receptors originate from a man aged 45-60 years who received an inactivated influenza vaccine. CDR3s include the opening cysteine and the closing phenylalanine or tryptophan. Each record gives: V gene, clone size, J gene, CDR3 length, D gene, CDR3 DNA, CDR3 protein. A D gene is named only where the DNA matches it firmly. The listing skips clone size in some rows; elsewhere it reads once, few, many or a size class.

v_call: TRBV5-6; clone_size: few; j_call: TRBJ2-7; cdr3_length: 12; d_call: -; cdr3_nt: TGTGCCAGCAGCTTAGGCCTCAGCGAGCAGTACTTC; cdr3_aa: CASSLGLSEQYF
v_call: TRBV12-5; clone_size: -; j_call: TRBJ2-5; cdr3_length: 16; d_call: TRBD1; cdr3_nt: TGTGCTAGTGGTTTATGGACAGGGGTAGATCAAGAGACCCAGTACTTC; cdr3_aa: CASGLWTGVDQETQYF
v_call: TRBV29-1; clone_size: few; j_call: TRBJ1-1; cdr3_length: 14; d_call: -; cdr3_nt: TGCAGCGCCCTGGCCATTTCAGGGAGGAATGAAGCTTTCTTT; cdr3_aa: CSALAISGRNEAFF
v_call: TRBV12-3/TRBV12-4; clone_size: -; j_call: TRBJ2-3; cdr3_length: 15; d_call: TRBD2; cdr3_nt: TGTGCCAGCAATTGGGGCGGGAGTGGCACAGATACGCAGTATTTT; cdr3_aa: CASNWGGSGTDTQYF
v_call: TRBV29-1; clone_size: few; j_call: TRBJ1-4; cdr3_length: 13; d_call: -; cdr3_nt: TGCAGCGTTGAATCCGGGCTTGGGGGAAAACTGTTTTTT; cdr3_aa: CSVESGLGGKLFF
v_call: TRBV7-9; clone_size: -; j_call: TRBJ2-3; cdr3_length: 12; d_call: -; cdr3_nt: TGTGCCAGCAGGCTAGAGGTAGATACGCAGTATTTT; cdr3_aa: CASRLEVDTQYF
v_call: TRBV20-1; clone_size: many; j_call: TRBJ1-6; cdr3_length: 14; d_call: -; cdr3_nt: TGCAGTGCGGGGGAGGGGGGGGCTAATTCACCCCTCCACTTT; cdr3_aa: CSAGEGGANSPLHF
v_call: TRBV12-3/TRBV12-4; clone_size: few; j_call: TRBJ1-6; cdr3_length: 14; d_call: -; cdr3_nt: TGTGCCAGCAGTGGGCTCCGGGACCCTCGGTCCCTCCACTTT; cdr3_aa: CASSGLRDPRSLHF
v_call: TRBV29-1; clone_size: many; j_call: TRBJ2-2; cdr3_length: 16; d_call: TRBD2; cdr3_nt: TGCAGCGTTGTTGTTAGCGGGAGCCCCCGGGCCGGGGAGCTGTTTTTT; cdr3_aa: CSVVVSGSPRAGELFF
v_call: TRBV9; clone_size: -; j_call: TRBJ2-2; cdr3_length: 15; d_call: TRBD2; cdr3_nt: TGTGCCAGCAGCGTCACTAGCGGGAACACCGGGGAGCTGTTTTTT; cdr3_aa: CASSVTSGNTGELFF
v_call: TRBV4-3; clone_size: few; j_call: TRBJ1-6; cdr3_length: 14; d_call: -; cdr3_nt: TGCGCCAGCAGCCAAGATCCGGAGAGTTCACCCCTCCACTTT; cdr3_aa: CASSQDPESSPLHF
v_call: TRBV6-2/TRBV6-3; clone_size: few; j_call: TRBJ2-6; cdr3_length: 13; d_call: -; cdr3_nt: TGTGCCAGCAAAGGGACTGGGGCCAACGTCCTGACTTTC; cdr3_aa: CASKGTGANVLTF
v_call: TRBV5-5; clone_size: many; j_call: TRBJ1-2; cdr3_length: 13; d_call: -; cdr3_nt: TGTGCCAGCAGCTTGGTGGCAGGGGATGGCTACACCTTC; cdr3_aa: CASSLVAGDGYTF
v_call: TRBV6-1; clone_size: -; j_call: TRBJ2-3; cdr3_length: 15; d_call: -; cdr3_nt: TGTGCCAGCTCCTGGGCGGCAGGAAGCACAGATACGCAGTATTTT; cdr3_aa: CASSWAAGSTDTQYF
v_call: TRBV10-3; clone_size: -; j_call: TRBJ2-2; cdr3_length: 16; d_call: TRBD1; cdr3_nt: TGTGCCATCAGTTCAATCGGGACAGGGAGTCCCGGGGAGCTGTTTTTT; cdr3_aa: CAISSIGTGSPGELFF
v_call: TRBV3-1; clone_size: -; j_call: TRBJ2-5; cdr3_length: 15; d_call: TRBD2; cdr3_nt: TGTGCCAGCAGTCCCGGGACTAACCTCCAAGAGACCCAGTACTTC; cdr3_aa: CASSPGTNLQETQYF
v_call: TRBV5-1; clone_size: -; j_call: TRBJ2-5; cdr3_length: 12; d_call: -; cdr3_nt: TGCGCCAGCAGCCCCGGGCAACAGACCCAGTACTTC; cdr3_aa: CASSPGQQTQYF